This TCR beta chain was profiled in a study of cytomegalovirus exposure and HLA in healthy donors. Overall study findings and caveats: Sequences of the TCR beta chain were said to predict the HLA-A and HLA-B alleles of most subjects accurately. Data from an earlier analysis indicated that most TCR beta V segments were productive either about 87% or about 30% of the time. Analyzed later, association rates of TCRs varied across HLA loci, with DRB1 most and HLA-C fewest.

The CDR3 runs to 16 residues. Trimming left V 0 bases short and J 3 bases short, with 14 bases between. Germline loops: CDR1 SEHNR, CDR2 FQNEAQ (reference sequence). On this clone itself: The antigen remains undetermined.

Primers included in the PCR were 60 Vbeta and 13 Jbeta primers. The table came from immunoSEQ multiplex PCR; TCRdb's copy has only in-frame clones and leaves some out. This sample yields about 110,000 clones, of which around 86% are seen a single time; approximately 2% belongs to the top ten. This chain joins TRBV7-9 and TRBJ1-2, with TRBD1 as a possible D gene (6 bases). Sequencing was carried out using PBMCs. The sequence was obtained from a man aged 35-49 years in good health and CMV-seronegative. The CDR3 bases are TGTGCCAGCAGCTTAGCGGGGGGGGCAAGCTACTATGGCTACACCTTC. This translates into CASSLAGGASYYGYTF.